The 17 T cell receptor beta chains reported below all come from one sample, sequenced in a study of identical twins. MiXCR was run by TCRdb on the 5' RACE reads, yielding one entry per CDR3 protein. The table records 700,000 or so distinct CDR3 sequences, under 9% of them present only once. The sample was also reused in another study, on yellow fever vaccine responses in identical twins.

Source material: PBMCs. All receptors come from a woman aged 18-29 years in good health.

The V gene is TRBV5-1, the J gene TRBJ1-3; D perhaps matches TRBD1 (6 bases). CDR3 length: 17 residues. Germline lookup yields CDR1 SGHRS and CDR2 YFSETQ. The V end lost 4 bases, the J end lost 1 base, and 18 bases lay between the germline ends. The CDR3 protein is CASSPTAGAPSGNTIYF. The DNA for the CDR3 is TGCGCCAGCAGCCCAACGGCAGGGGCGCCGTCTGGAAACACCATATATTTT.

A few counts support this clonotype. The chain joins TRBV20-1 to TRBJ1-1, with D unclear. Per the germline V gene, CDR1 is DFQATT and CDR2 is SNEGSKA (reference sequence). The V end lost 4 bases, the J end lost 1 base, and 7 bases lay between the germline ends. CDR3 size: 12 residues. The CDR3 DNA sequence: TGCAGTGCTACAAGACAGAACACTGAAGCTTTCTTT. As protein: CSATRQNTEAFF.

The V and J genes are TRBV6-2 or TRBV6-3 and TRBJ2-2; possible D gene TRBD1, 5 bases. The CDR3 is 12 residues long. Deletions cut 5 bases from V and 13 bases from J, with 14 bases between. The germline V gene has CDR1 MNHEY and CDR2 SVGEGT. The CDR3 DNA sequence: TGTGCCAGCAGTCAGGGTTCAGCAAGGCTGTTTTTT. It specifies CASSQGSARLFF.

The sample holds a few counts of this clonotype. The J gene is TRBJ2-1, the V gene TRBV12-3 or TRBV12-4, with TRBD2 as a possible D gene (5 bases). The ends were cut back, 3 bases at V and 6 bases at J, with 18 bases in the middle. There are 16 residues in the CDR3. The CDR3 sequence is CASSFPPRDVSNEQFF. Written as DNA, the CDR3 is TGTGCCAGCAGTTTCCCCCCACGGGATGTATCCAATGAGCAGTTCTTC.

This sequence joins TRBV5-6 and TRBJ1-1; no definite D call. The CDR3 totals 14 residues. The germline CDR1 and CDR2 sequences are SGHDT and YYEEEE. The germline V and J ends were trimmed by 3 bases and 2 bases, with 11 bases remaining between them. CDR3 residues: CASSSDGFNTEAFF. CDR3 DNA sequence: TGTGCCAGCAGCTCGGACGGATTCAACACTGAAGCTTTCTTT.

This clonotype appeared a few times. This chain uses TRBV5-5 with TRBJ1-1, with D unclear. This CDR3 comprises 17 residues. Germline-derived CDR1 and CDR2 are SGHKS and YYEKEE (reference sequence). V gave up 4 bases and J gave up 2 bases, with 21 bases separating them. The CDR3 sequence is CASSRLTTAGSNTEAFF. The CDR3 DNA sequence: TGTGCCAGCAGCAGACTCACAACTGCAGGATCCAACACTGAAGCTTTCTTT. The variable domain in full, with the rest retrieved from reference TRBV5-5 and TRBJ1-1, is DAGVTQSPTHLIKTRGQQVTLRCSPISGHKSVSWYQQVLGQGPQFIFQYYEKEERGRGNFPDRFSARQFPNYSSELNVNALLLGDSALYLCASSRLTTAGSNTEAFFGQGTRLTVV.

DNA of the CDR3: TGTGCCAGCAGTTTAGAGGCCGGGGGCCGGGAGACCCAGTACTTC. This translates into CASSLEAGGRETQYF. The chain uses TRBV12-3 or TRBV12-4 and TRBJ2-5; the D call may be TRBD1 or TRBD2 (6 bases each). Deletions cut 1 base from V and 5 bases from J, with 14 bases between. CDR3 length: 15 residues.

The chain carries TRBV10-3 and TRBJ2-3; D unclear. Trimming took 4 bases from V and 4 from J, leaving 9 bases between them. From germline, CDR1 is ENHRY and CDR2 SYGVKD. The CDR3 loop spans 13 amino acids. The chain's CDR3 is CAISVEDADTQYF. CDR3 nucleotides: TGTGCCATCAGTGTCGAGGATGCAGATACGCAGTATTTT.

This clonotype was observed many times. This rearrangement joins TRBV12-3 or TRBV12-4 to TRBJ1-2; 10 bases agree with TRBD1. This CDR3 has 16 amino acids. V was pared by 1 base and J by 8 bases, with 10 bases of the junction left unmatched. This CDR3 reads CASSLGFGTGDRGYTF. The CDR3 DNA is TGTGCCAGCAGTTTAGGGTTCGGGACAGGGGATCGGGGCTACACCTTC.

The CDR3 spells CASSSGRALGADTQYF. The CDR3 region has the DNA TGTGCCAGTTCCAGCGGGAGGGCTTTGGGGGCAGATACGCAGTATTTT. This chain connects TRBV12-3 or TRBV12-4 to TRBJ2-3; 10 nucleotides align to TRBD2. With 9 bases clipped from V and 4 bases from J, the junction kept 13 bases outside the gene matches. The CDR3 is made up of 16 amino acids.

This clonotype was observed a few times. V is TRBV5-1 and J is TRBJ2-1, with 10 bases aligning to TRBD1. Germline V gene sequence: CDR1 SGHRS, CDR2 YFSETQ. V lost 4 bases, J lost 8 bases, and 6 bases stayed unmatched. The CDR3 consists of 14 residues. CDR3: CASSPGQGRDEQFF. CDR3 nucleotide sequence: TGCGCCAGCAGCCCGGGACAGGGGAGGGATGAGCAGTTCTTC. The whole variable domain, filled in from reference TRBV5-1 and TRBJ2-1, reads KAGVTQTPRYLIKTRGQQVTLSCSPISGHRSVSWYQQTPGQGLQFLFEYFSETQRNKGNFPGRFSGRQFSNSRSEMNVSTLELGDSALYLCASSPGQGRDEQFFGPGTRLTVL.

This clonotype was counted many times. This chain links TRBV10-2 with TRBJ2-1; possibly TRBD1 for D (6 bases). CDR3 size: 16 residues. Germline loops: CDR1 WSHSY, CDR2 SAAADI. Trimming shortened V by 5 bases and J by 4 bases, and 18 bases separated the two germline ends. The CDR3 loop reads CASSQNLERGYNEQFF. CDR3 coding DNA: TGCGCCAGCAGTCAGAATCTAGAAAGGGGGTACAATGAGCAGTTCTTC.

The sample holds many counts of this clonotype. V and J are TRBV10-3 and TRBJ1-4; D not resolved. The V gene lost 3 bases and the J gene lost 8 bases, with 10 bases spanning the gap. The CDR3 loop spans 13 amino acids. Germline V gives CDR1 ENHRY, CDR2 SYGVKD. The CDR3 protein is CAISDAGGEKLFF. CDR3 coding DNA: TGTGCCATCAGTGACGCGGGAGGGGAAAAACTGTTTTTT.

The chain has TRBV20-1 and TRBJ2-3; 11 nucleotides line up with TRBD2. The CDR3 has 17 residues. V lost 5 bases to trimming and J lost 6 bases; unmatched junction nucleotides: 16. In germline, CDR1 is DFQATT, CDR2 SNEGSKA (reference sequence). In DNA form, the CDR3 reads TGCAGTGCTCCCTCTCGACTAGCGGGAAGCAGTATGGATACGCAGTATTTT. Encoded protein: CSAPSRLAGSSMDTQYF.

The sample holds many counts of this clonotype. This chain joins TRBV7-9 and TRBJ2-5, with 8 bases aligning to TRBD1. The V gene end was trimmed by 7 bases and the J gene end by 3 bases; junction bases not matched to a gene: 13. CDR1 is SEHNR and CDR2 is FQNEAQ in the germline V gene (reference sequence). This CDR3 has 16 residues. The CDR3 loop reads CASIEDPETGEETQYF. The CDR3 DNA reads as TGTGCCAGCATCGAAGACCCGGAGACAGGGGAAGAGACCCAGTACTTC.

There are a few counts of this clonotype. This chain joins TRBV19 and TRBJ2-2, with D tentatively TRBD1 or TRBD2 (5 bases each). The germline V and J ends were trimmed by 5 bases and 6 bases, with 16 bases remaining between them. The CDR3 extends over 15 amino acids. Germline V CDR1 and CDR2: LNHDA, SQIVND (reference sequence). The CDR3 here is CASSSGTLMAGELFF. CDR3 coding DNA: TGTGCCAGTAGTTCCGGGACCCTCATGGCCGGGGAGCTGTTTTTT.

This rearrangement joins TRBV6-5 to TRBJ1-2; D remains ambiguous. The CDR3 is 14 residues long. CDR1 and CDR2 from the germline V gene are MNHEY and SVGAGI. V lost 0 bases, J lost 3 bases, and 8 bases lay in between. The CDR3: CASSYSLGDYGYTF. Here the CDR3 DNA reads TGTGCCAGCAGTTACTCCCTCGGGGACTATGGCTACACCTTC.